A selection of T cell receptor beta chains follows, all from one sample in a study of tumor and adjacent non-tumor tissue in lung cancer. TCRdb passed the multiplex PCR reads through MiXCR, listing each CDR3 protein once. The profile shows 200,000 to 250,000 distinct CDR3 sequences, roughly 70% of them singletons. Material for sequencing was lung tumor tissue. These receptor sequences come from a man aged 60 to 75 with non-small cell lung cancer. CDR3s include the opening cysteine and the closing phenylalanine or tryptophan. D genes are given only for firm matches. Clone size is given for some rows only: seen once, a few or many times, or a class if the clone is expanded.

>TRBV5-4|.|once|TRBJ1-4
TGTGCCAGCAGCTTGAACAGCTCAACTAATGAAAAACTGTTTTTT
CASSLNSSTNEKLFF
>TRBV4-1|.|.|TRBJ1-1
TGCGCCAGCAGCCAAGAAATTGCACGGGGGACCACTGAAGCTTTCTTT
CASSQEIARGTTEAFF
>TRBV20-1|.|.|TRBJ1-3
TGCAGTGCTAGCGGCGTGGGACATGGAAACACCATATATTTT
CSASGVGHGNTIYF
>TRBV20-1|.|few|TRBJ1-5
TGCAGTGCTAGGAGGGGGGCAGAGGATCAGCCCCAGCATTTT
CSARRGAEDQPQHF
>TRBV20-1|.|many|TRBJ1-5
TGCAGTGCTAGAGGCAGGGAAATCAATCAGCCCCAGCATTTT
CSARGREINQPQHF
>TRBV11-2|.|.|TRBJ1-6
TGTGCCAGCAGCTCTTGGCAGGAGAGAGGGTATAATTCACCCCTCCAGTTT
CASSSWQERGYNSPLQF
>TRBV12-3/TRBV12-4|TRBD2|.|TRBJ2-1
TGTATCAGCAGTTCCCGGGACTACTCCTACAATGAGCAGTTCTTC
CISSSRDYSYNEQFF
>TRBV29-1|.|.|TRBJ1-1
TGCGGCGTTGAAGGTGGATTCGTTGAAGCTTTCTTT
CGVEGGFVEAFF
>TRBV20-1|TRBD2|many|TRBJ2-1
TGCAGTGCTAGCCTCCGAGCGGGGGGCCAAGATGAGCAGTTCTTC
CSASLRAGGQDEQFF
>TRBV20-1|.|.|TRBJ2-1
TGCAGTGCTGACTCAGAGGGGGGGCCGTGTAATGAGCAATTCTTC
CSADSEGGPCNEQFF
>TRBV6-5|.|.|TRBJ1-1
TGTGCCAGCAGTTGCTCGAGTTGGATTATGAACAATGAAGCTTTCTTT
CASSCSSWIMNNEAFF
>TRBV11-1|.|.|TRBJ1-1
TGTGCCAGCAGCTTAGGGGGGGGTCAGAACACTGCAGCTTTCTTT
CASSLGGGQNTAAFF
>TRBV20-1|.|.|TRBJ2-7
TGCAGTCCCAGCACAATCCCCGCGTACGAGCAGTACTTC
CSPSTIPAYEQYF
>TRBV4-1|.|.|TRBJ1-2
TGCGCCAGCAGCCAAGAACAGAACTATGGCAACACCTTC
CASSQEQNYGNTF
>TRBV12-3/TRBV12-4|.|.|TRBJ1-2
TGTGCCAGCAATTTTCAAGGGTCCTATGGCTACACTTTC
CASNFQGSYGYTF
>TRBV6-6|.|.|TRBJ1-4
TGTGCCAGCAGTTACCTGGGGGGAACTGAGAAACAGTTTTTT
CASSYLGGTEKQFF
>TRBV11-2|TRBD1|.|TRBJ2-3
TGCGTCAGCAGCTTACTTCTTAAGGGGGCCCGCACAGATACGCAGTATTTT
CVSSLLLKGARTDTQYF
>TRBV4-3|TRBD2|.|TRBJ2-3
TGCGCCAGCAGGCAATCGTTACTAGCGGGAACCCGTGGAGATACTCAGTATTTT
CASRQSLLAGTRGDTQYF
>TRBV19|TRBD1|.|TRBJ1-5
TGTGCCAGTAGTATCGGTAGAAATGACAGGGGTAGCAATCAGCCCCAGCATTTT
CASSIGRNDRGSNQPQHF
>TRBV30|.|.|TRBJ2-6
TGTGCCTGGAGTGTACAGGTCTCTGGGGCCAACATCCTGACTTTC
CAWSVQVSGANILTF
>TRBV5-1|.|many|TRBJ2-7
TGCGCCAGCAGCACTCCAGGGTCCTACGAGCAGTACTTC
CASSTPGSYEQYF
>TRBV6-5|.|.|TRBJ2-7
TGTGCCAGCGGTAATGGGGGAGTCACTCGCTACCAGCATTACTTC
CASGNGGVTRYQHYF
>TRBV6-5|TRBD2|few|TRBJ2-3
TGTGCCAGCAGCCGCCATCAAGAAAGCGGGAGGAACACGCAGTATTTT
CASSRHQESGRNTQYF
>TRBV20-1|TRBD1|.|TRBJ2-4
TGTAATGCTCTCCCTGGGACAGAGTGGGACATTCAGTACTTC
CNALPGTEWDIQYF
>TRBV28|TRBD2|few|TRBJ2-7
TGTGCCAGCTCGACTGGTTTTTCGGGACTATACTTC
CASSTGFSGLYF
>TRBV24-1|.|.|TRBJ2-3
TGTGCCACCAGTGTTGGGAGCACAGATACGCAGTATTTT
CATSVGSTDTQYF